The rows below give T cell receptor beta chains drawn from one sample of a study of blood T cell repertoires in COVID-19. The table came from immunoSEQ multiplex PCR; TCRdb's copy has only in-frame clones and leaves some out. The data hold approximately 140,000 clones, with roughly 86% observed a single time. Sequences were obtained from peripheral blood. The receptors shown here come from a woman aged 55 to 70 with acute or convalescent COVID-19. The CDR3 runs from the conserved cysteine through the conserved F or W. Each record gives: clone size, J gene, D gene, V gene, CDR3 DNA, CDR3 protein. A D gene is named only where the DNA matches it firmly. Expanded clones get a size class; other rows say once, few or many, or leave the size out.

-	TRBJ2-3	-	TRBV21-1	TGTGCCAGCAGCAAAGAGACTAGCGGGGGGGCCTGGACAGATACGCAGTATTTT	CASSKETSGGAWTDTQYF
-	TRBJ2-7	TRBD2	TRBV28	TGTGCCAGCAGGTTCGGGACTAGCGGGGCCTACGAGCAGTACTTC	CASRFGTSGAYEQYF
-	TRBJ2-3	TRBD1	TRBV9	TGTGCCAGCAGCACGACCCCAGGGGGCGCCGGGGATACGCAGTATTTT	CASSTTPGGAGDTQYF
-	TRBJ2-7	TRBD2	TRBV29-1	TGCAGCGTTCGGGGGGAGAGGTCCTACGAGCAGTACTTC	CSVRGERSYEQYF
-	TRBJ2-2	-	TRBV19	TGTGCCAGTAGTGTGCAGCGTACTCGGGCAGGGGCCTCCGGGGAGCTGTTTTTT	CASSVQRTRAGASGELFF
-	TRBJ2-1	TRBD2	TRBV5-1	TGCGCCAGCAGCTTGTCCTTCACTAGCGGGGGGTCTCTTCCCTACAATGAGCAGTTCTTC	CASSLSFTSGGSLPYNEQFF
-	TRBJ1-5	-	TRBV19	TGTGCCAGTAGCCCCGCGGGTAGCAATCAGCCCCAGCATTTT	CASSPAGSNQPQHF
-	TRBJ2-3	TRBD2	TRBV2	TGTGCCAGCAGACTAGCGGGCGGCACAGATACGCAGTATTTT	CASRLAGGTDTQYF
-	TRBJ1-3	-	TRBV7-8	TGTGCCAGCAGCTCGGACACTGGAAACACCATATATTTT	CASSSDTGNTIYF
-	TRBJ1-5	TRBD1	TRBV29-1	TGCAGCGTTGGACAGGGAGGCAATCAGCCCCAGCATTTT	CSVGQGGNQPQHF
-	TRBJ2-1	TRBD2	TRBV5-1	TGCGCCAGCAGCTCTCCCGGGACTAGCGGGGGAGAGCAGTTCTTC	CASSSPGTSGGEQFF
-	TRBJ2-2	-	TRBV6-2/TRBV6-3	TGTGCCAGCAGCCAGGGACAGAACACCGGGGAGCTGTTTTTT	CASSQGQNTGELFF
-	TRBJ1-3	-	TRBV5-1	TGCGCCAGCAGCTTGCCGCAGGGCTCTGGAAACACCATATATTTT	CASSLPQGSGNTIYF
-	TRBJ2-1	TRBD2	TRBV9	TGTGCCAGCAGCGTAGCCGGGACTAGCGTCTACAATGAGCAGTTCTTC	CASSVAGTSVYNEQFF
-	TRBJ2-7	-	TRBV2	TGTGCCAGCAGTGAACCAATATCAGGGCCATCCGATCACGAGCAGTACTTC	CASSEPISGPSDHEQYF
-	TRBJ2-2	-	TRBV4-1	TGCGCCAGCAGCCAAGATAATTGGGTGGGGACTGCGAACACCGGGGAGCTGTTTTTT	CASSQDNWVGTANTGELFF
few	TRBJ1-5	TRBD1	TRBV28	TGTGCCAGCAGTTTATGGAGACAGGGGGGCAATCAGCCCCAGCATTTT	CASSLWRQGGNQPQHF
-	TRBJ2-3	-	TRBV14	TGTGCCAGCAGCCCACCTGTAAGAGTTAGCACAGGTACGCAGTATTTT	CASSPPVRVSTGTQYF
-	TRBJ1-4	TRBD1	TRBV6-2/TRBV6-3	TGTGCCAGCAGTTACTCGGCAGGGGGCAATGAAAAACTGTTTTTT	CASSYSAGGNEKLFF
-	TRBJ1-6	-	TRBV4-1	TGCGCCAGCAGCCTGGACAGTAATTCACCCCTCCACTTT	CASSLDSNSPLHF
once	TRBJ1-4	-	TRBV4-1	TGCGCCAGCAGCCGCTTCGTGGTACACTTTGAGGTGACTAATGAAAAACTGTTTTTT	CASSRFVVHFEVTNEKLFF
-	TRBJ2-3	TRBD2	TRBV5-1	TGCGCCAGCAGCTTGCTTCCTAGCGGGGGAGATACGCAGTATTTT	CASSLLPSGGDTQYF
once	TRBJ2-2	-	TRBV7-2	TGTGCCAGCAGCTTATTGACTCTCACCGGGGAGCTGTTTTTT	CASSLLTLTGELFF
-	TRBJ2-2	TRBD1	TRBV5-1	TGCGCCAGCAGCGTACAGGGGTTAAGCACCGGGGAGCTGTTTTTT	CASSVQGLSTGELFF
-	TRBJ1-5	-	TRBV30	TGTGCCTGGAGCCACAGAGGGGGGGCAGGTCAGCCCCAGCATTTT	CAWSHRGGAGQPQHF
-	TRBJ1-6	-	TRBV6-1	TGTGCCAGCAGTGACAGGGGAAGCTCCTATAATTCACCCCTCCACTTT	CASSDRGSSYNSPLHF
-	TRBJ1-4	TRBD1	TRBV5-4	TGTGCCAGCAGCCGAGTAGGGACAGGGTCGTCTGAAAAACTGTTTTTT	CASSRVGTGSSEKLFF
-	TRBJ1-2	-	TRBV5-1	TGCGCCAGCAGCTCCCCCGGGAACTATGGCTACACCTTC	CASSSPGNYGYTF
-	TRBJ2-7	-	TRBV5-1	TGCGCCAGCAGCTTGGCATCGGGGATCGGCGAGCAGTACTTC	CASSLASGIGEQYF
-	TRBJ1-5	-	TRBV30	TGTGCCTGGAGCCACGGGGATAGCAATCAGCCCCAGCATTTT	CAWSHGDSNQPQHF
-	TRBJ2-1	-	TRBV5-1	TGCGCCAGCAGCTTGTCGGACTACGAACCCGATGAGCAGTTCTTC	CASSLSDYEPDEQFF
-	TRBJ1-5	-	TRBV21-1	TGTGCCAGCAGCAAAGAATCGGACAGGGGTCAGCCCCAGCATTTT	CASSKESDRGQPQHF
-	TRBJ2-5	-	TRBV19	TGTGCCAGTAAGGGGCACCAAGAGACCCAGTACTTC	CASKGHQETQYF
once	TRBJ1-2	-	TRBV12-3/TRBV12-4	TGTGCCAGCAGCCCCCGACAGCTCTATGGCTACACCTTC	CASSPRQLYGYTF
once	TRBJ1-5	-	TRBV7-2	TGTGCCAGCAGCCCAGTTCAGGGGAATCAGCCCCAGCATTTT	CASSPVQGNQPQHF
-	TRBJ1-1	-	TRBV5-1	TGCGCCAGCAACCGCCTAGGTACGAACACTGAAGCTTTCTTT	CASNRLGTNTEAFF
few	TRBJ1-4	TRBD1	TRBV19	TGTGCCAGTGGACAGGGTTATGAAAAACTGTTTTTT	CASGQGYEKLFF
-	TRBJ2-5	-	TRBV11-2	TGTGCCAGCAGCTTAGGCCAGGGGTCGACCCAGTACTTC	CASSLGQGSTQYF
-	TRBJ2-3	-	TRBV2	TGTGCCAGCAGCAGGAACTTCGCCGATACGCAGTATTTT	CASSRNFADTQYF
once	TRBJ1-1	TRBD1	TRBV28	TGTGCCAGCAGTTTCCCCGGACAGGGAGAAGCTTTCTTT	CASSFPGQGEAFF
-	TRBJ2-2	TRBD1	TRBV24-1	TGTGCCACCAGTGACCCGACAGGGTCTAGGACCGGGGAGCTGTTTTTT	CATSDPTGSRTGELFF
few	TRBJ1-2	-	TRBV6-6	TGTGCCAGCAGGACTACCCACGGTGGCTACACCTTC	CASRTTHGGYTF
-	TRBJ2-3	TRBD2	TRBV5-1	TGCGCCAGCAGCTCCCCTGGAGCGGGGGGCACTACGCAGTATTTT	CASSSPGAGGTTQYF
-	TRBJ1-5	-	TRBV6-5	TGTGCCAGCATAGCGGGGTGGTATAGCAATCAGCCCCAGCATTTT	CASIAGWYSNQPQHF
-	TRBJ1-5	TRBD1	TRBV29-1	TGCAGCGGAGCGGACAGGGCAGGTCAGCCCCAGCATTTT	CSGADRAGQPQHF
-	TRBJ2-7	-	TRBV7-9	TGTGCCAGCAGCTCCACCGGGATCTCGTACGAGCAGTACTTC	CASSSTGISYEQYF
-	TRBJ2-5	TRBD2	TRBV5-1	TGCGCCAGCAGCTTTAGGGCACTAGCGGGGGGAATAGACCCCCAAGAGACCCAGTACTTC	CASSFRALAGGIDPQETQYF
-	TRBJ1-4	TRBD1	TRBV28	TGTGCCAGCAGCCTAGGCAGGGGGCTTTTTCTTACGACTAATGAAAAACTGTTTTTT	CASSLGRGLFLTTNEKLFF
-	TRBJ1-1	-	TRBV9	TGTGCCAGCAGCCCGGGGGGCCGGGGGAGCACTGAAGCTTTCTTT	CASSPGGRGSTEAFF